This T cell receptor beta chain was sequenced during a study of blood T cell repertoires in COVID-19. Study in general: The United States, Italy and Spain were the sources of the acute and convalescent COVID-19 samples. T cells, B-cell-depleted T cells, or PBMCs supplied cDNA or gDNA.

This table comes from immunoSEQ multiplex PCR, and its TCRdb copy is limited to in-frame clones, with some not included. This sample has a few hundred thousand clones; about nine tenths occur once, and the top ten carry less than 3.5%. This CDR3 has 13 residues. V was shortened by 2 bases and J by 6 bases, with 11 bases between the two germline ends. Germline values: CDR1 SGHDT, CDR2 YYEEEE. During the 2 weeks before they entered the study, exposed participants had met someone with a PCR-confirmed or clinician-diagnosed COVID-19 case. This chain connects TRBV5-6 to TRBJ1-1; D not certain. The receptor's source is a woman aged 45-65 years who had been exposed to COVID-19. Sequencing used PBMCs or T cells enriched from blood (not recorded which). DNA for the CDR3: TGTGCCAGCAGCTTAATGGTGGGAGCTGAAGCTTTCTTT. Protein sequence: CASSLMVGAEAFF.